The 13 T cell receptor beta chains given below trace back to one sample, sequenced in a study of T-cell memory formation after mild COVID-19. TCRdb processed the 5' RACE reads anew with MiXCR; each CDR3 protein has one entry. The table records fewer than 450,000 distinct CDR3 sequences, 20% to 25% of them present only once. Sequencing was performed on PBMCs or a T cell subset sorted from them (not recorded which). These receptor sequences come from an adult woman who had mild COVID-19 (a few samples of this study predate the infection). Cell type and time point are not known.

This clonotype was seen a few times. The rearrangement links TRBV6-6 to TRBJ1-4; weak D call: TRBD1 (6 bases). The CDR3 runs to 16 residues. Trimming left V 0 bases short and J 7 bases short, with 15 bases between. Germline CDR1 and CDR2: MNHNY and SVGAGI (reference sequence). The CDR3 spells CASSYSGQGLSEKLFF. In DNA, the CDR3 is TGTGCCAGCAGTTACTCGGGGCAGGGGCTGAGTGAAAAACTGTTTTTT.

The table lists this clonotype with a few counts. CDR3 protein: CASLVTDTQYF. CDR3 nucleotides: TGTGCCAGCCTCGTCACAGATACGCAGTATTTT. The J gene is TRBJ2-3, the V gene TRBV2; D is unresolved. This CDR3 is built from 11 residues. CDR1 is SNHLY and CDR2 is FYNNEI in the germline V gene. V was clipped by 8 bases and J by 2 bases, with 5 bases between them.

This clonotype was recorded a few times. The chain couples TRBV5-1 to TRBJ1-4; unclear D gene. This CDR3 spans 15 amino acids. The V gene lost 1 base and the J gene lost 5 bases, with 12 bases spanning the gap. The germline V gene encodes CDR1 SGHRS and CDR2 YFSETQ. CDR3 in amino acids: CASSLSFWENEKLFF. CDR3 sequence (DNA): TGCGCCAGCAGCTTGAGCTTCTGGGAAAATGAAAAACTGTTTTTT.

This chain links TRBV5-1 with TRBJ2-3; the D is unclear. The CDR3 sequence is 16 residues long. V was pared by 3 bases and J by 5 bases, with 19 bases between. Germline-derived CDR1 and CDR2 are SGHRS and YFSETQ. The CDR3, as DNA: TGCGCCAGCAGCTCCCAAGTTCACCGGGTGGGAGATACGCAGTATTTT. It yields the protein CASSSQVHRVGDTQYF. Full variable domain (missing parts from reference TRBV5-1 and TRBJ2-3): KAGVTQTPRYLIKTRGQQVTLSCSPISGHRSVSWYQQTPGQGLQFLFEYFSETQRNKGNFPGRFSGRQFSNSRSEMNVSTLELGDSALYLCASSSQVHRVGDTQYFGPGTRLTVL.

This clonotype was seen more than once but under ten times. V and J are TRBV20-1 and TRBJ1-1; no reliable D call. This CDR3 has 13 amino acids. V dropped 0 bases and J dropped 0 bases, with 5 bases sitting between them. The V gene's germline CDR1 is DFQATT and CDR2 SNEGSKA (reference sequence). CDR3 bases: TGCAGTGCTAGAGATCTTTTGAACACTGAAGCTTTCTTT. As protein: CSARDLLNTEAFF.

The J gene is TRBJ1-1, the V gene TRBV7-8; unclear D gene. Germline loops: CDR1 SGHVS, CDR2 FQNEAQ. Trimming removed 3 bases from V and 1 base from J, with 9 bases in between. The CDR3 has 14 amino acids. The CDR3 DNA reads as TGTGCCAGCAGCTTTGGCCAGGAGAACACTGAAGCTTTCTTT. Its protein is CASSFGQENTEAFF. The variable domain in full, completed from reference TRBV7-8 and TRBJ1-1, reads GAGVSQSPRYKVAKRGQDVALRCDPISGHVSLFWYQQALGQGPEFLTYFQNEAQLDKSGLPSDRFFAERPEGSVSTLKIQRTQQEDSAVYLCASSFGQENTEAFFGQGTRLTVV.

The chain joins TRBV19 to TRBJ2-2, with D unclear. V gave up 10 bases and J gave up 6 bases, with 12 bases separating them. The germline gives CDR1 LNHDA, CDR2 SQIVND (reference sequence). This CDR3 is built from 12 residues. The DNA of the CDR3 is TGTGCCACCAGCCTTCAGTCCGGGGAGCTGTTTTTT. Its protein is CATSLQSGELFF. Full variable domain (outside the CDR3, taken from reference TRBV19 and TRBJ2-2): DGGITQSPKYLFRKEGQNVTLSCEQNLNHDAMYWYRQDPGQGLRLIYYSQIVNDFQKGDIAEGYSVSREKKESFPLTVTSAQKNPTAFYLCATSLQSGELFFGEGSRLTVL.

The rearrangement links TRBV12-3 or TRBV12-4 to TRBJ2-1, with 8 positions matching TRBD2. The CDR3 loop spans 15 amino acids. V trimming: 5 bases; J trimming: 8 bases; junction bases outside the gene matches: 11. CDR3 sequence reads: CASSPSPGLGYEQFF. The CDR3 region has the DNA TGTGCCAGCAGTCCATCGCCGGGACTAGGATATGAGCAGTTCTTC.

The chain couples TRBV7-2 to TRBJ2-3; 8 positions agree with TRBD2. This CDR3 spans 15 amino acids. Trimming cost V 2 bases and J 6 bases; bases outside gene matches: 7. The germline V gene encodes CDR1 SGHTA and CDR2 FQGNSA. The CDR3 region is CASSLWTSPLDTQYF. The CDR3 DNA is TGTGCCAGCAGCTTATGGACTAGCCCTCTGGATACGCAGTATTTT.

V gene TRBV20-1 combines with J gene TRBJ2-1; 7 bases are a match to TRBD2. J lost 7 bases, V lost 6 bases, and 15 bases had no gene match. Germline V gene lookup returns CDR1 DFQATT and CDR2 SNEGSKA (reference sequence). The CDR3 is 15 residues long. In DNA, the CDR3 is TGCAGTGCGCTTACGGGGGGAGGGCCAAGTAATGAGCAGTTCTTC. Translating it yields CSALTGGGPSNEQFF.

The CDR3: CASSLMDRSYYEQYF. As DNA, the CDR3 is TGTGCCAGCAGCCTAATGGACAGATCATACTACGAGCAGTACTTC. The chain is built from TRBV7-2 and TRBJ2-7; perhaps TRBD1 as D (6 bases). The V gene lost 5 bases and the J gene lost 3 bases, with 17 bases spanning the gap. CDR1 is SGHTA and CDR2 is FQGNSA in the germline V gene. CDR3 length: 15 amino acids.

This clonotype has a handful of counts. The rearrangement links TRBV29-1 to TRBJ2-7, with TRBD1 matching over 7 bases. CDR3 length: 13 residues. CDR1 is SQVTM and CDR2 is ANQGSEA in the germline V gene. Trimming cost V 6 bases and J 3 bases; bases outside gene matches: 8. CDR3 DNA: TGCAGCGTCGTGGGACAGCAAGACTACGAGCAGTACTTC. Its protein product is CSVVGQQDYEQYF.

This rearrangement joins TRBV27 to TRBJ2-1; tentatively, D is TRBD1 (5 bases). The CDR3 has 12 residues. Germline CDR1 MNHEY, CDR2 SMNVEV (reference sequence). V dropped 5 bases and J dropped 8 bases, with 10 bases sitting between them. In DNA, the CDR3 is TGTGCCAGCAGTGTCCTGGGGCATGAGCAGTTCTTC. Protein: CASSVLGHEQFF.